The 17 T cell receptor beta chains below were found in one sample sequenced in a study of blood T cell repertoires in COVID-19. TCRdb's table, derived via immunoSEQ multiplex PCR, lists solely in-frame clones and lacks some. The sample carries about 140,000 clones, over 75% recorded once. The material sequenced was peripheral blood. The receptors stem from a human donor in a cohort sampled during active COVID-19.

The chain employs TRBV9 and TRBJ2-1; D possibly corresponds to TRBD2 (6 bases). CDR3 size: 14 residues. Germline V CDR1 and CDR2: SGDLS, YYNGEE. With 7 bases removed from V and 4 bases from J, the gap between germline ends came to 15 bases. The CDR3 spells CASGTPGGYNEQFF. CDR3 DNA: TGTGCCAGCGGGACTCCCGGTGGGTACAATGAGCAGTTCTTC. The whole variable domain, remainder taken from reference TRBV9 and TRBJ2-1, is DSGVTQTPKHLITATGQRVTLRCSPRSGDLSVYWYQQSLDQGLQFLIQYYNGEERAKGNILERFSAQQFPDLHSELNLSSLELGDSALYFCASGTPGGYNEQFFGPGTRLTVL.

This sequence joins TRBV2 and TRBJ1-5; D remains unclear. From germline, CDR1 is SNHLY and CDR2 FYNNEI. Trimming removed 4 bases at V and 2 bases at J, with 9 bases between. The CDR3 is 14 amino acids. CDR3 sequence (DNA): TGTGCCAGCAGTGGTCTTAGAGGCAATCAGCCCCAGCATTTT. Its translation is CASSGLRGNQPQHF.

This clone appeared a single time. DNA of the CDR3: TGTGCCAGCAGCCAATACGGGAAGGAAAAAAACATTCAGTACTTC. This sequence encodes CASSQYGKEKNIQYF. This chain uses TRBV16 with TRBJ2-4, with D possibly being TRBD2 (5 bases). This CDR3 has 15 amino acids. Germline CDR1 KGHSY, CDR2 FQNENV. V was cut by 1 base and J by 4 bases, with 11 bases left in between. The complete variable domain, with remaining parts taken from reference TRBV16 and TRBJ2-4, reads GEEVAQTPKHLVRGEGQKAKLYCAPIKGHSYVFWYQQVLKNEFKFLISFQNENVFDETGMPKERFSAKCLPNSPCSLEIQATKLEDSAVYFCASSQYGKEKNIQYFGAGTRLSVL.

The genes are TRBV28 and TRBJ1-2; 9 nucleotides agree with TRBD1. CDR1 is MDHEN and CDR2 is SYDVKM in the germline V gene. The CDR3 has 18 residues. V lost 3 bases to trimming and J lost 3 bases; unmatched junction nucleotides: 14. This CDR3 reads CASSFFTPGTGRDYGYTF. In DNA form, the CDR3 reads TGTGCCAGCAGTTTCTTCACACCCGGGACAGGGAGGGACTATGGCTACACCTTC.

The genes are TRBV6-5 and TRBJ1-4; D is ambiguous. Trimming pared 6 bases from V and 8 bases from J, leaving 19 bases between. The germline V gene encodes CDR1 MNHEY and CDR2 SVGAGI. The CDR3 covers 15 residues. The chain's CDR3 is CASRPDIISGEKLFF. The CDR3 DNA is TGTGCCAGCAGACCCGACATAATCTCGGGAGAAAAACTGTTTTTT.

The rearrangement links TRBV5-1 to TRBJ2-7; 10 bases map to TRBD2. Trimming cost V 4 bases and J 3 bases; bases outside gene matches: 1. From germline, CDR1 is SGHRS and CDR2 YFSETQ. There are 13 residues in the CDR3. The CDR3 region has the DNA TGCGCCAGCAGCCTAGCGGGAGTCTACGAGCAGTACTTC. It codes for CASSLAGVYEQYF.

This chain uses TRBV19 with TRBJ1-1; no clear D. Trimming stripped 2 bases from V and 0 bases from J, with 7 bases between. Germline V gene sequence: CDR1 LNHDA, CDR2 SQIVND (reference sequence). There are 14 residues in the CDR3. The CDR3 nucleotides are TGTGCCAGTAGTATATTCCTTATGAACACTGAAGCTTTCTTT. Translating gives CASSIFLMNTEAFF. The full variable domain, its missing parts supplied by reference TRBV19 and TRBJ1-1, is DGGITQSPKYLFRKEGQNVTLSCEQNLNHDAMYWYRQDPGQGLRLIYYSQIVNDFQKGDIAEGYSVSREKKESFPLTVTSAQKNPTAFYLCASSIFLMNTEAFFGQGTRLTVV.

The V and J genes are TRBV6-6 and TRBJ2-1, with 7 positions matching TRBD2. V lost 7 bases to trimming and J lost 4 bases; unmatched junction nucleotides: 7. In germline, CDR1 is MNHNY, CDR2 SVGAGI (reference sequence). This CDR3 region has 14 residues. The CDR3 here is CASISGTGYNEQFF. The CDR3 region has the DNA TGTGCCAGCATCAGCGGGACGGGATACAATGAGCAGTTCTTC.

With respect to this clone: The same CDR3 is also encoded by other DNA sequences in this sample. The chain combines TRBV5-1 with TRBJ2-1; TRBD2 matches 12 bases. J gave up 2 bases and V 4 bases, and 1 base lay outside the gene matches. The CDR3 spans 15 residues. Germline CDR1 and CDR2: SGHRS and YFSETQ. In DNA, the CDR3 is TGCGCCAGCAGCCGGACTAGCGGGACCTACAATGAGCAGTTCTTC. Translated, it gives CASSRTSGTYNEQFF.

The sample holds a few counts of this clone. The rearrangement links TRBV4-2 to TRBJ2-1; the D is unclear. CDR1 is LGHNA, CDR2 YNFKEQ, per germline. The CDR3 extends over 16 amino acids. V was trimmed by 0 bases and J by 3 bases, leaving 12 bases between them. The CDR3 bases are TGTGCCAGCAGCCAAGATTCGCGGTCTTACTACAATGAGCAGTTCTTC. Translation: CASSQDSRSYYNEQFF.

The chain couples TRBV5-4 to TRBJ2-6; possible D gene TRBD1, 7 bases. In germline, CDR1 is SGHNT, CDR2 YYREEE (reference sequence). The CDR3 is made up of 17 amino acids. Trimming shortened V by 0 bases and J by 4 bases, and 14 bases separated the two germline ends. CDR3 in amino acids: CASSLVRGATGANVLTF. The DNA of the CDR3 is TGTGCCAGCAGCTTGGTCAGGGGGGCGACAGGGGCCAACGTCCTGACTTTC.

Only a few counts were recorded for this clone. The chain has TRBV5-8 and TRBJ2-2, with TRBD1 matching 7 bases. The CDR3 covers 17 residues. Trimming at V came to 3 bases and at J to 0 bases, leaving 8 bases not matched to a gene. Per the germline V gene, CDR1 is SGHTS and CDR2 is YDEGEE. The CDR3 DNA follows: TGTGCCAGCAGCTCTCCCTGGGACAGCTCGAACACCGGGGAGCTGTTTTTT. Translating it yields CASSSPWDSSNTGELFF. Together with reference TRBV5-8 and TRBJ2-2, the CDR3 gives the full variable domain: EAGVTQSPTHLIKTRGQQATLRCSPISGHTSVYWYQQALGLGLQFLLWYDEGEERNRGNFPPRFSGRQFPNYSSELNVNALELEDSALYLCASSSPWDSSNTGELFFGEGSRLTVL.

V gene TRBV9 combines with J gene TRBJ2-3, with TRBD2 matching 9 bases. The CDR3 consists of 15 residues. V lost 4 bases, J lost 2 bases, and 5 bases stayed unmatched. Germline-derived CDR1 and CDR2 are SGDLS and YYNGEE. Here the CDR3 reads CASSPSGMFTDTQYF. CDR3 nucleotide sequence: TGTGCCAGCAGCCCTAGCGGGATGTTCACAGATACGCAGTATTTT.

The rearrangement uses TRBV6-5 and TRBJ1-1; D gene unclear. This CDR3 comprises 14 residues. Germline CDR1 is MNHEY and CDR2 is SVGAGI. Trimming took off 0 bases at V and 1 base at J, with 6 bases between the two ends. CDR3 amino acids: CASSYSAPNTEAFF. The CDR3 bases are TGTGCCAGCAGTTACTCGGCCCCGAACACTGAAGCTTTCTTT.

The table lists this clone with a count of one. This rearrangement joins TRBV7-3 to TRBJ2-2; D remains unclear. The CDR3 is 13 amino acids. Germline-derived CDR1 and CDR2 are SGHTA and FQGTGA. Trimming removed 3 bases at V and 5 bases at J, with 7 bases between. For the CDR3, the DNA is TGTGCCAGCAGCTTCACACCGACCGGGGAGCTGTTTTTT. As protein: CASSFTPTGELFF.

This chain links TRBV7-8 with TRBJ2-1, with 8 bases fitting TRBD1. The V segment lost 0 bases and the J segment 7 bases; nucleotides outside the gene matches: 17. Germline assignment: CDR1 SGHVS and CDR2 FQNEAQ. CDR3 length: 19 amino acids. CDR3 coding DNA: TGTGCCAGCAGCTTAGCTCGATTTCGCCGGCAGGGGGCTCTTAATGAGCAGTTCTTC. This gives the protein CASSLARFRRQGALNEQFF.

The rearrangement links TRBV9 to TRBJ2-5; 7 bases match TRBD1. Losses at the gene ends were 3 bases for V and 3 bases for J; bases not matched to a gene: 8. The CDR3 contains 15 residues. Germline CDR1 and CDR2: SGDLS and YYNGEE. The CDR3 DNA reads TGTGCCAGCAGCGCATGGGACAGAAAAGAAGAGACCCAGTACTTC. Its protein is CASSAWDRKEETQYF.